This T cell receptor (beta chain) originates from a study of human T cells and chemical hapten exposure. Time point of the sample: patch test 3, about 24 weeks after DPC sensitization. Described treatment: therapeutic diphenylcyclopropenone sensitization with weekly scalp DPC. The CDR3 extends over 16 amino acids. The V segment lost 4 bases and the J segment 9 bases; nucleotides outside the gene matches: 13. Germline lookup yields CDR1 SGHTA and CDR2 FQGNSA. TCRdb reanalysed the RACE reads using MiXCR and keeps one entry per CDR3 protein. The table has roughly 97,000 distinct CDR3 sequences, 25% to 35% seen once.

Specimen: whole blood, collected in connection with sensitization to the hapten diphenylcyclopropenone (DPC). The receptor comes from a man between 35 and 55 years old with alopecia areata. Some clones in this sample may be carry-over from other donors' samples. This chain joins TRBV7-2 and TRBJ1-5, with TRBD1 matching over 9 bases. This CDR3 is CASSSPSGQGPGPQHF. The DNA for the CDR3 is TGTGCCAGCAGCTCCCCTTCGGGACAGGGCCCTGGGCCCCAGCATTTT.